The 7 T cell receptor beta chains in this list originate from one sample, sequenced in a study of shared clonotypes between healthy human individuals (TCRdb year 2020). The library was built by means of the immunoSEQ multiplex PCR assay. Imported from immuneACCESS, the table was reduced by TCRdb to in-frame sequences with V and J called. These copies leave out some clones; in studies compared against another copy, an unresolved V gene accounts for under half, and the cause of the remainder is not known. Within this sample are approximately 530,000 clones, with 95% to 96% of them counted one time only. The ten largest clonotypes hold about 0.067% of the sample. Sequencing was performed on naive CD4+ T cells sorted from blood. This specimen's cell subset or site label, per the study, means: CD45RA+ positively selected. All receptors come from a young woman in good health.

This rearrangement joins TRBV14 to TRBJ2-1; maybe TRBD2 (6 bases). In germline, CDR1 is SGHDN, CDR2 FVKESK. Trimming left V 3 bases short and J 0 bases short, with 12 bases between. There are 16 residues in the CDR3. This chain's CDR3 is CASSQDYTRSYNEQFF. Here the CDR3 DNA reads TGTGCCAGCAGCCAGGACTATACTCGCTCCTACAATGAGCAGTTCTTC.

Only one count was recorded for this clone. The chain combines TRBV14 with TRBJ2-3; 8 bases fit TRBD2. V lost 0 bases to trimming and J lost 7 bases; unmatched junction nucleotides: 15. The germline V gene encodes CDR1 SGHDN and CDR2 FVKESK. The CDR3 covers 18 residues. The CDR3 DNA reads TGTGCCAGCAGCCAAGACGCTCCGACGGGAGGGGGTAGAAATACGCAGTATTTT. Protein sequence: CASSQDAPTGGGRNTQYF.

The chain employs TRBV6-5 and TRBJ2-7; 8 bases agree with TRBD1. V gave up 7 bases and J gave up 2 bases; unmatched junction bases: 7. This CDR3 comprises 14 residues. CDR1 is MNHEY and CDR2 is SVGAGI in the germline V gene. The DNA for the CDR3 is TGTGCCAGCAACTACCGGGACAGGACCTACGAGCAGTACTTC. Amino acids: CASNYRDRTYEQYF.

This sequence joins TRBV6-6 and TRBJ1-4, with TRBD1 matching 9 bases. V was pared by 7 bases and J by 8 bases, with 2 bases of the junction left unmatched. The CDR3 runs 12 residues. Germline loops: CDR1 MNHNY, CDR2 SVGAGI (reference sequence). CDR3 in DNA: TGTGCCAGCAAACAGGGGGCGGAAAAACTGTTTTTT. It is translated as CASKQGAEKLFF.

This chain uses TRBV2 with TRBJ2-1; TRBD1 agrees at 7 bases. The ends lost 7 bases at V and 4 bases at J; junction bases unmatched: 4. This CDR3 spans 13 amino acids. Germline V gene data show CDR1 as SNHLY and CDR2 as FYNNEI. In nucleotides, the CDR3 is TGTGCCAGCATCGGGACAGTTTACAATGAGCAGTTCTTC. This encodes CASIGTVYNEQFF.

The chain joins TRBV19 to TRBJ1-2, with TRBD1 matching over 9 bases. CDR1 is LNHDA, CDR2 SQIVND, per germline (reference sequence). V dropped 3 bases and J dropped 4; count of bases not matched to a gene: 6. The CDR3 sequence is 15 residues long. CDR3 sequence: CASSMVGDRVYGYTF. Written as DNA, the CDR3 is TGTGCCAGTAGTATGGTGGGGGACAGGGTCTATGGCTACACCTTC.

As concerns this clone: Other DNA sequences in the same sample also yield this CDR3. The J gene is TRBJ1-5, the V gene TRBV6-5; D gene uncertain. Germline CDR1 and CDR2: MNHEY and SVGAGI. The CDR3 extends over 13 amino acids. The germline V and J ends were trimmed by 0 bases and 3 bases, with 3 bases remaining between them. In DNA, the CDR3 is TGTGCCAGCAGTTACTCAATCAATCAGCCCCAGCATTTT. Translating gives CASSYSINQPQHF.